This T cell receptor beta chain is drawn from a study of shared clonotypes between healthy human individuals (dated by TCRdb to the early 2020s). The study in broad terms: A few men and two women, aged 18 to 49 years, made up the cohort. For each donor, CD4 naive and CD4 memory were each given three plates, CD8 naive was given two plates, and CD8 memory was given one plate. The study deeply sequenced blood TCR repertoires of about five healthy adults to estimate repertoire size and the extent of clonotype sharing between individuals. To increase sequencing depth and limit assay-specific biases, TCR repertoire library preparation and sequencing were carried out by different laboratories using diverse techniques. Between about 0.8 and 9.5 billion PBMCs per donor were obtained by leukapheresis. Paper-wide results and their limitations: Sharing across a few donors was observed for roughly 5% of naive CD4, less than 4% of naive CD8, around 2.5% of memory CD4, and approximately 0.41% of memory CD8 clonotypes. Sampling was restricted to blood, and TCR repertoires in tissue are likely to differ from TCR repertoires in blood. Even with the large sequencing depth, rarefaction of the sorted-subset datasets indicated that sequencing was incomplete. Compared with non-shared clonotypes, the clonotypes found in all four sorted-subset donors had higher generation probabilities. Naive subsets generally had larger estimated clonotype richness than memory subsets did. Based on pairwise subsampling, the degree of clonotype sharing among donors was expected to be affected by sequencing depth. Because the study included only a small number of donors, the genetic and exposure-history diversity represented was limited.

Trimming costs V 0 bases and J 1 base, and their ends lie 9 bases apart. From the germline V gene, CDR1 is MGHRA and CDR2 is YSYEKL. Taken from cysteine to phenylalanine, the CDR3 has 15 residues. The only DNA kept is the CDR3, 45 bases in frame from the first base. TCR CDR3 regions were amplified from genomic DNA by multiplex PCR using the deep immunoSEQ assay. Genomic DNA extracted from each cell subset was distributed evenly over all wells of several immunoSEQ 96-well plates, and each plate served as one replicate. Each replicate PCR for sorted subsets received around 210 ng genomic DNA, equal to roughly 30,000 T cell genomes. Purified libraries were measured with a Qubit 3.0 fluorometer, size-checked on a Bioanalyzer 2100, and measured again with the KAPA Library Quantification kit. Every immunoSEQ 96-well plate was sequenced on a dedicated single-read 150-cycle Illumina NextSeq 550 flow cell. The authors processed their data as follows. Because the immunoSEQ output included only junctional sequences and no quality scores, the filtering could not be the same as the filtering used for full-length reads. To assign V/J genes and CDR3, sequences were annotated against IMGT germline references using PyIR, a Python wrapper for IgBLAST v1.9. Reads with weak V/J assignments (E-value above 1e-6), missing CDR3, stop codons, out-of-frame junctions, or ambiguous translated residues were removed. V3J clonotypes were defined as sequences sharing an identical inferred V gene, J gene, and CDR3 amino acid sequence. To compute the percentage overlap between repertoires, the number of shared unique clonotypes was divided by the size of the smaller repertoire. Three approaches were used to assess repertoire richness: RTK rarefaction, the Chao1 estimator, and Recon v2.1 estimates of unobserved clonotypes. Generation probabilities were computed with OLGA for all TCRbeta clonotypes obtained by the gDNA method from four donors. Here the immuneACCESS table is served through TCRdb, limited to in-frame sequences with V and J called. Missing clones are a known gap in these copies; in checked studies unresolved V genes cover under half, and the rest lacks a known reason. V and J calls and clone size come straight from that table; D and trimming were deduced from the DNA. This sample is represented by nearly 2 million clones; about 95% of them were singletons. The top ten clonotypes cover 1.2% of the sample.

CD8 naive samples were CD45RO-negative cells positively selected for CCR7, giving a CD45RA+CCR7+ population that excluded TemRA cells. The donors were healthy, HIV-negative adults who had no recently reported acute infections or vaccinations. Only Caucasian adults living in Nashville, Tennessee, USA were represented among the donors. Blood was collected by leukapheresis, and PBMCs were isolated by Ficoll-Histopaque density gradient centrifugation and then cryopreserved in liquid nitrogen vapor phase. Analytical flow cytometry was used to check the purity and quantity of every magnetically sorted T cell population. Genomic DNA was isolated from each sorted fraction and quantified by UV absorbance on a Nanodrop 2000c. A remark on this clone: The specificity of this receptor is unknown. Base qualities are not provided; no much larger clone lies one nucleotide away.

The sequence joins TRBV4-1 to TRBJ1-2; the D segment cannot be called with confidence. The TCR originated in a man aged 18 to 30 in good health. Material: naive CD8+ T cells sorted from blood. The cell subset or site label of this sample denotes: CD45RA+CCR7+. DNA sequence: TGCGCCAGCAGCCAAGACGGGGAACTTAACTATGGCTACACCTTC. It specifies CASSQDGELNYGYTF.